This T cell receptor beta chain came from a study of blood T cell repertoires in COVID-19. In the original analysis: Estimates of nucleated cell counts were drawn from the amplification of reference gene primers. Clones were read by immunoSEQ multiplex PCR, and TCRdb kept only the in-frame ones, dropping some. V and J calls and clone size are those listed in that table; D and trimming were worked out from the DNA. The table shows roughly 240,000 clones, with roughly four fifths occurring only once. Trimming shortened V by 4 bases and J by 0 bases, and 11 bases separated the two germline ends. The CDR3 sequence is 15 residues long. Germline lookup yields CDR1 SGHDT and CDR2 YYEEEE.

The chain joins TRBV5-6 to TRBJ2-1; possibly TRBD2 for D (5 bases). Material for sequencing was peripheral blood. This TCR came from a woman in her 70s with acute or convalescent COVID-19. The DNA of the CDR3 is TGTGCCAGCAGCAATGGACTCAGCTCCTACAATGAGCAGTTCTTC. It codes for CASSNGLSSYNEQFF.